These 7 T cell receptor beta chains originate from one sample sequenced in a study of CD8+ T cells in alopecia areata. RNA was isolated and reverse transcribed to cDNA, the sequencing template. Method: immunoSEQ multiplex PCR; TCRdb's copy keeps in-frame clones and lacks some. Altogether 270,000 or so clones were found in the sample, and no singletons occur. Sorting relied on CD4, CD8alpha, NKG2D, NKG2ACE and other markers applied to pooled cutaneous lymph node cells. The sample comprised CD4+ T cells sorted from a lymph node. These receptors were obtained from a C3H/HeJ mouse with alopecia areata. MHC haplotype of the strain: H2-k.

For this clone: Here the gene names and germline are mouse. The observed sequence ends 4 residues before the CDR3 terminus, with the missing tail filled in from the germline J gene. This chain connects TRBV5 to TRBJ2-3; TRBD1 is a possible D gene (5 bases). CDR1 is LGHNA and CDR2 is YNLKQL in the germline V gene (reference sequence). There are 14 residues in the CDR3. The germline V and J ends were trimmed by 7 bases and 0 bases, with 11 bases remaining between them. The part of the CDR3 DNA that was read is TGTGCCAGCACAAGACAGTCTAGTGCAGAA. Translated, it gives CASTRQSSAE. The full-length CDR3 reads as CASTRQSSAETLYF.

In its sample, this clone was seen many times. Genes and germline are mouse. The covered CDR3 bases are TGTGCCAGCTCTGTCGGTGGCTCC. It specifies CASSVGGS. The whole CDR3 region reads CASSVGGSDYTF. The chain uses TRBV12-1 and TRBJ1-2; D remains ambiguous. The DNA ends 4 residues before the CDR3 does, and the rest of the CDR3 is filled in from the germline J gene. The CDR3 extends over 12 amino acids. Germline V gene sequence: CDR1 SGHSN, CDR2 HYEKVE. Trimming shortened V by 3 bases and J by 4 bases, and 8 bases separated the two germline ends.

A word on this clone: Any gene name here is a mouse gene name. Coverage ceases 4 residues before the CDR3 finishes, and the germline J gene fills in the end. This chain uses TRBV13-3 with TRBJ2-4; the match to TRBD2 covers 7 bases. The CDR3 has 13 amino acids. Germline V lookup: CDR1 NNHDY, CDR2 SYVADS. CDR3 DNA, as far as it was read: TGTGCCAGCAGTGGGGGACTGCCTAAC. Its protein product is CASSGGLPN. The complete CDR3 protein is CASSGGLPNTLYF.

As concerns this clone: The gene names given are mouse names. The read terminates 4 residues ahead of where the CDR3 ends, so the germline J gene completes it. The V and J genes are TRBV5 and TRBJ2-2, with TRBD2 matching 8 bases. Germline V gives CDR1 LGHNA, CDR2 YNLKQL (reference sequence). Trimming cost V 0 bases and J 3 bases; bases outside gene matches: 3. CDR3 length: 16 amino acids. The CDR3 protein is CASSQDMGGYTGQLYF. CDR3 DNA, as far as it was read: TGTGCCAGCAGCCAAGATATGGGGGGGTACACCGGG.

A word on this clone: Mouse gene names and germline throughout. Other nucleotide sequences from this sample produce the same CDR3. The sequenced CDR3 bases are TGTGCCAGCTCTCTCACTGGGGGGGAGCAAGAC. The encoded protein is CASSLTGGEQD. The entire CDR3 is CASSLTGGEQDTQYF. The chain uses TRBV12-1 and TRBJ2-5; 10 bases are shared with TRBD2. The sequenced fragment ends 4 residues before the CDR3 boundary, so the rest is inferred from the germline J gene. V shed 0 bases and J 3 bases; nucleotides not matched to a gene: 2. Looked up from germline, CDR1 is SGHSN and CDR2 is HYEKVE. CDR3 length: 15 residues.

Comment on this clone: Here the gene names and germline are mouse. Read sequence stops 4 residues before the CDR3 end, and the germline J gene provides the missing end. This sequence joins TRBV31 and TRBJ2-2, with 10 bases aligning to TRBD2. The germline CDR1 and CDR2 sequences are GKSSPN and SITVG. The V gene end was trimmed by 0 bases and the J gene end by 4 bases; junction bases not matched to a gene: 5. This CDR3 comprises 16 residues. The CDR3 loop reads CAWSLGTGATTGQLYF. The part of the CDR3 DNA that was read is TGTGCCTGGAGTCTAGGGACTGGGGCCACCACCGGG.

This clone turned up a few times. Gene names are mouse gene names. The DNA ends 4 residues before the CDR3 does, and the rest of the CDR3 is filled in from the germline J gene. The chain uses TRBV13-1 and TRBJ2-1, with 9 nucleotides matching TRBD1. V lost 3 bases and J lost 3; bases outside the gene matches: 1. There are 14 residues in the CDR3. Germline V gene data show CDR1 as NSHNY and CDR2 as SYGAGN. The CDR3 loop reads CASSGDRAYAEQFF. Incomplete CDR3 DNA: TGTGCCAGCAGTGGGGACAGGGCCTATGCT.